What follows are 9 T cell receptor beta chains derived from one specimen sequenced in a study of cytomegalovirus exposure and HLA in healthy donors (dated by TCRdb to 2016 to 2017). The library was obtained by the immunoSEQ multiplex PCR assay. For the multiplex PCR, a mixture combining 60 forward primers for TCR Vbeta segments and 13 reverse primers for TCR Jbeta segments was used. This is the immuneACCESS table as TCRdb keeps it, with only in-frame sequences that have V and J called. A part of the clones is gone; compared with another copy, unresolved V genes explain less than half, and the rest is unexplained. The sample contains 95,000 to 110,000 clones, approximately 79% of them found a single time. The ten largest clonotypes hold approximately 6.3% of the sample. Material for sequencing was PBMCs. These receptors all stem from a man in his 60s in good health and CMV-seropositive.

This clone was found once. The chain links TRBV5-1 to TRBJ1-3; D possibly corresponds to TRBD1 (6 bases). Trimming cost V 3 bases and J 0 bases, with 10 bases left between them. The CDR3 extends over 15 amino acids. CDR1 is SGHRS, CDR2 YFSETQ, per germline. The CDR3 spells CASSSGQYSGNTIYF. The CDR3 nucleotides read TGCGCCAGCAGCTCCGGACAGTACTCTGGAAACACCATATATTTT.

This chain joins TRBV19 and TRBJ2-1; 9 positions match TRBD2. The germline CDR1 and CDR2 sequences are LNHDA and SQIVND (reference sequence). The trim removed 5 bases at V and 4 bases at J, leaving 6 bases unmatched. The CDR3 is made up of 15 amino acids. The CDR3: CASSAPTSGYNEQFF. The CDR3 DNA sequence: TGTGCCAGTAGTGCCCCTACTAGCGGGTACAATGAGCAGTTCTTC.

The genes are TRBV27 and TRBJ2-7, with 7 bases that match TRBD1. The CDR3 loop spans 13 amino acids. Germline V CDR1 and CDR2: MNHEY, SMNVEV (reference sequence). The ends lost 2 bases at V and 7 bases at J; junction bases unmatched: 5. The CDR3 nucleotides are TGTGCCAGCAGTTTAGACAGGGCAGGAGAGCAGTACTTC. As protein: CASSLDRAGEQYF.

V gene TRBV4-2 combines with J gene TRBJ2-5; 11 bases line up with TRBD2. The DNA end favors TRBJ2-7, so the J call may be wrong. The CDR3 sequence is 16 residues long. Germline loops: CDR1 LGHNA, CDR2 YNFKEQ. The CDR3: CASSQNSGGASYEQYF. Here the CDR3 DNA reads TGTGCCAGCAGCCAAAATAGCGGGGGGGCGTCCTACGAGCAGTACTTC.

The genes are TRBV10-1 and TRBJ1-4, with D possibly TRBD1 on 6 matching bases. Germline-derived CDR1 and CDR2 are WNHNN and SYGVQD (reference sequence). The CDR3 spans 15 residues. Trimming left V 2 bases short and J 6 bases short, with 13 bases between. The CDR3, as DNA: TGCGCCAGCAGTGAGAGTAAGGCAGGGGATGAAAAACTGTTTTTT. As protein: CASSESKAGDEKLFF.

The rearrangement links TRBV10-1 to TRBJ1-2, with D maybe TRBD1 (6 bases). This CDR3 is built from 13 residues. V lost 8 bases, J lost 6 bases, and 16 bases lay in between. CDR1 and CDR2 (germline): WNHNN, SYGVQD (reference sequence). DNA of the CDR3: TGCGCCAGCTCCCCGGACAGTTCAGATGGCTACACCTTC. Encoded protein: CASSPDSSDGYTF.

The chain uses TRBV6-1 and TRBJ2-2, with no clear D. Germline CDR1 reads MNHNS; CDR2 reads SASEGT. Trimming cost V 5 bases and J 1 base, with 8 bases left between them. The CDR3 consists of 14 residues. The CDR3 DNA reads as TGTGCCAGCAGTTGGGCCAAGAACACCGGGGAGCTGTTTTTT. Translated, it gives CASSWAKNTGELFF.

V gene TRBV18 combines with J gene TRBJ1-1, with a weak D call TRBD1 (6 bases). The germline V gene has CDR1 KGHSH and CDR2 LQKENI. The CDR3 totals 15 residues. Deletions cut 3 bases from V and 4 bases from J, with 15 bases between. CDR3 sequence (DNA): TGTGCCAGCTCACCGAATGGGGGCGGGAGCACTGAAGCTTTCTTT. Residues: CASSPNGGGSTEAFF.

V and J are TRBV7-6 and TRBJ2-5, with TRBD2 as a possible D gene (5 bases). The last part of the DNA fits TRBJ2-7 better; the J call may be wrong. CDR1 is SGHVS, CDR2 FNYEAQ, per germline. This CDR3 has 12 amino acids. CDR3 residues: CASSLGGAEQYF. CDR3 DNA sequence: TGTGCCAGCAGCTTAGGGGGAGCCGAGCAGTACTTC.